Each of the 25 T cell receptor beta chains below was sequenced from the same sample in a study of memory CD4+ T cells and cytomegalovirus serostatus. Data came from immunoSEQ multiplex PCR; TCRdb stores just in-frame clones and leaves some out. The sample includes 50,000 to 65,000 clones, about 86% of them seen just once. The sort gate was single viable CD3+CD4+CD8-CD45RO+ cells for memory CD4+ T cells. Specimen: memory CD4+ T cells from blood. The source is an adult in good health and CMV-seropositive.

This chain connects TRBV5-1 to TRBJ2-5, with D maybe TRBD2 (6 bases). Trimming removed 3 bases from V and 4 bases from J, with 19 bases in between. From germline, CDR1 is SGHRS and CDR2 YFSETQ. CDR3 length: 16 amino acids. CDR3 DNA sequence: TGCGCCAGCAGCTCGCTTTCAGCGGGCCCAGGAGAGACCCAGTACTTC. It is translated as CASSSLSAGPGETQYF.

The rearrangement uses TRBV7-9 and TRBJ2-2; TRBD2 is a possible D gene (5 bases). Trimming shortened V by 4 bases and J by 4 bases, and 13 bases separated the two germline ends. CDR1 and CDR2 from the germline V gene are SEHNR and FQNEAQ (reference sequence). The CDR3 totals 15 residues. CDR3 coding DNA: TGTGCCAGCAGCTCGGAGGCGGCACTCACCGGGGAGCTGTTTTTT. Translating gives CASSSEAALTGELFF.

The chain has TRBV29-1 and TRBJ2-4, with D unresolved. The CDR3 is 14 residues long. CDR1 is SQVTM and CDR2 is ANQGSEA in the germline V gene. Trimming removed 0 bases from V and 3 bases from J, with 9 bases in between. CDR3: CSVEDPVGKNIQYF. The CDR3 region has the DNA TGCAGCGTTGAAGATCCCGTTGGCAAAAACATTCAGTACTTC.

This chain links TRBV7-9 with TRBJ1-2, with 7 bases fitting TRBD1. Unmatched junction bases numbered 9, after V lost 4 bases and J lost 4 bases. The CDR3 totals 15 residues. CDR1 is SEHNR, CDR2 FQNEAQ, per germline (reference sequence). This CDR3 reads CASSSKMGQLYGYTF. CDR3 in DNA: TGTGCCAGCAGCTCGAAAATGGGACAGCTCTATGGCTACACCTTC.

The chain recombines TRBV2 with TRBJ1-5; 7 bases agree with TRBD1. Germline CDR1 is SNHLY and CDR2 is FYNNEI. Trimming cost V 6 bases and J 5 bases; bases outside gene matches: 10. This CDR3 has 15 amino acids. The CDR3 here is CASSASTGAYQPQHF. CDR3 in DNA: TGTGCCAGCAGCGCGTCAACAGGGGCCTATCAGCCCCAGCATTTT.

This clone was seen a few times. The genes are TRBV18 and TRBJ2-2; tentative D call: TRBD1 (6 bases). V was clipped by 2 bases and J by 8 bases, with 21 bases between them. CDR3 length: 17 amino acids. Germline V gives CDR1 KGHSH, CDR2 LQKENI. Written as DNA, the CDR3 is TGTGCCAGCTCACCAGGGCCAGGGGCCCACCTAAGAGGGGAGCTGTTTTTT. It specifies CASSPGPGAHLRGELFF.

This clone qualifies as medium-sized (0.01 to 0.1%). The rearrangement joins TRBV19 to TRBJ1-2, with TRBD1 matching over 11 bases. After removal of 7 bases from V and 6 bases from J, the junction contained 7 bases not matched to a gene. The CDR3 is 14 amino acids. Per germline, CDR1 LNHDA and CDR2 SQIVND (reference sequence). CDR3 in amino acids: CASKWTGGTDGYTF. CDR3 coding DNA: TGTGCCAGTAAATGGACAGGGGGCACTGATGGCTACACCTTC.

The chain links TRBV7-2 to TRBJ1-2, with D possibly TRBD1 on 5 matching bases. CDR1 is SGHTA and CDR2 is FQGNSA in the germline V gene. With 5 bases removed from V and 7 bases from J, the gap between germline ends came to 14 bases. This CDR3 is 13 amino acids long. The CDR3 spells CASSTSVGPGYTF. CDR3 DNA sequence: TGTGCCAGCAGCACGTCGGTGGGACCTGGCTACACCTTC.

The V call is TRBV2, the J call TRBJ2-7; maybe TRBD1 (6 bases). The germline CDR1 and CDR2 sequences are SNHLY and FYNNEI. The CDR3 has 13 amino acids. Between the trimmed V and J ends, which lost 3 bases and 3 bases, there was a span of 9 bases. CDR3 residues: CASSDRGNYEQYF. DNA of the CDR3: TGTGCCAGCAGTGACAGGGGCAACTACGAGCAGTACTTC.

This clone was found once. V and J are TRBV19 and TRBJ2-6; TRBD1 might be the D (5 bases). This CDR3 spans 16 amino acids. Between the trimmed V and J ends, which lost 6 bases and 0 bases, there was a span of 12 bases. CDR1 is LNHDA and CDR2 is SQIVND in the germline V gene (reference sequence). The CDR3 loop is CASSRSGLSGANVLTF. CDR3 bases: TGTGCCAGTAGCAGGTCAGGGCTCTCTGGGGCCAACGTCCTGACTTTC.

This chain uses TRBV19 with TRBJ1-1, with 9 bases lining up with TRBD1. The CDR3 is 15 amino acids. Germline-derived CDR1 and CDR2 are LNHDA and SQIVND (reference sequence). Trimming took 5 bases from V and 3 from J; bases not matched to a gene: 7. CDR3 loop: CASSARRTGDTEAFF. The CDR3 DNA is TGTGCCAGTAGTGCCCGTAGGACAGGGGACACTGAAGCTTTCTTT.

This clone came up once. This rearrangement joins TRBV7-2 to TRBJ2-3; D gene ambiguous. The V gene's germline CDR1 is SGHTA and CDR2 FQGNSA. V was shortened by 0 bases and J by 6 bases, with 13 bases between the two germline ends. CDR3 length: 15 residues. CDR3 residues: CASSLALVVFDTQYF. CDR3 in DNA: TGTGCCAGCAGCTTAGCGCTGGTAGTTTTTGATACGCAGTATTTT.

The chain joins TRBV4-3 to TRBJ2-3, with TRBD2 matching over 8 bases. J gave up 5 bases and V 0 bases, and 13 bases lay outside the gene matches. CDR1 and CDR2 from the germline V gene are LGHNA and YSLEER. The CDR3 has 18 residues. CDR3 protein: CASSQDPPGGAGIDTQYF. DNA for the CDR3: TGCGCCAGCAGCCAAGATCCCCCCGGGGGGGCCGGGATAGATACGCAGTATTTT.

The gene calls are TRBV6-5 and TRBJ1-3, with D unresolved. The germline V gene encodes CDR1 MNHEY and CDR2 SVGAGI. CDR3 length: 13 residues. V was clipped by 7 bases and J by 4 bases, with 11 bases between them. CDR3 sequence reads: CASNSLRGNTIYF. The CDR3 DNA reads TGTGCCAGCAACAGTTTACGGGGAAACACCATATATTTT.

V usage is TRBV7-2 and J usage is TRBJ2-1; 10 nucleotides line up with TRBD2. Germline values: CDR1 SGHTA, CDR2 FQGNSA. CDR3 length: 15 amino acids. V lost 1 base and J lost 4; bases outside the gene matches: 1. CDR3 DNA sequence: TGTGCCAGCAGCTTAGGTAGCGGGGGGTACAATGAGCAGTTCTTC. Translation: CASSLGSGGYNEQFF. Drawing the rest from reference TRBV7-2 and TRBJ2-1, the complete variable domain is GAGVSQSPSNKVTEKGKDVELRCDPISGHTALYWYRQSLGQGLEFLIYFQGNSAPDKSGLPSDRFSAERTGGSVSTLTIQRTQQEDSAVYLCASSLGSGGYNEQFFGPGTRLTVL.

This clone was detected only once. The chain has TRBV18 and TRBJ1-2; tentative D call: TRBD1 (5 bases). Germline-derived CDR1 and CDR2 are KGHSH and LQKENI. The CDR3 spans 18 residues. Trimming removed 3 bases from V and 4 bases from J, with 24 bases in between. This CDR3 reads CASSPVGLHGGGAYGYTF. CDR3 bases: TGTGCCAGCTCACCCGTGGGTTTACACGGAGGAGGGGCCTATGGCTACACCTTC.

This chain uses TRBV11-3 with TRBJ2-7; unclear D gene. Deletions cut 2 bases from V and 3 bases from J, with 17 bases between. The CDR3 is made up of 16 amino acids. Germline V gene data show CDR1 as SGHNT and CDR2 as YENEEA. The CDR3 sequence is CASSLSDRGGVYEQYF. The CDR3 DNA follows: TGTGCCAGCAGCTTATCGGACCGAGGCGGAGTCTACGAGCAGTACTTC. The full variable domain, its missing parts supplied by reference TRBV11-3 and TRBJ2-7, is EAGVVQSPRYKIIEKKQPVAFWCNPISGHNTLYWYLQNLGQGPELLIRYENEEAVDDSQLPKDRFSAERLKGVDSTLKIQPAELGDSAVYLCASSLSDRGGVYEQYFGPGTRLTVT.

The V and J genes are TRBV5-4 and TRBJ2-7; either TRBD1 or TRBD2 may fit D (5 bases each). V lost 3 bases and J lost 6, with 16 bases in between. CDR1 is SGHNT, CDR2 YYREEE, per germline (reference sequence). The CDR3 contains 14 residues. The CDR3 here is CASSSAKGTLEQYF. CDR3 in DNA: TGTGCCAGCAGCTCGGCAAAAGGGACGCTCGAGCAGTACTTC.

The rearrangement links TRBV13 to TRBJ2-3; the D call may be TRBD1 or TRBD2 (6 bases each). The ends were cut back, 2 bases at V and 0 bases at J, with 15 bases in the middle. The CDR3 contains 17 residues. CDR1 is PRHDT, CDR2 FYEKMQ, per germline (reference sequence). CDR3 in DNA: TGTGCCAGCAGCTTAAGGGGGGCCTTGGTTAGCACAGATACGCAGTATTTT. Protein: CASSLRGALVSTDTQYF. Filled out from reference TRBV13 and TRBJ2-3, the complete variable domain reads AAGVIQSPRHLIKEKRETATLKCYPIPRHDTVYWYQQGPGQDPQFLISFYEKMQSDKGSIPDRFSAQQFSDYHSELNMSSLELGDSALYFCASSLRGALVSTDTQYFGPGTRLTVL.

This chain joins TRBV7-9 and TRBJ2-2, with 8 bases fitting TRBD1. The CDR3 extends over 14 amino acids. Germline CDR1 and CDR2: SEHNR and FQNEAQ (reference sequence). With 2 bases clipped from V and 7 bases from J, the junction kept 3 bases outside the gene matches. The chain's CDR3 is CASSLPGGIGELFF. The DNA for the CDR3 is TGTGCCAGCAGCTTACCAGGGGGCATCGGGGAGCTGTTTTTT.

The chain employs TRBV29-1 and TRBJ2-1; D is possibly TRBD2 (6 bases). The CDR3 is 15 amino acids. V lost 7 bases to trimming and J lost 1 base, with 17 bases between them. Germline CDR1 is SQVTM and CDR2 is ANQGSEA. CDR3 residues: CSGGGTLDSYNEQFF. The CDR3 DNA reads TGCAGCGGAGGCGGGACCCTTGATTCCTACAATGAGCAGTTCTTC.

This clone was seen a few times. V is TRBV19 and J is TRBJ2-5; D possibly corresponds to TRBD2 (6 bases). Germline V gene data show CDR1 as LNHDA and CDR2 as SQIVND (reference sequence). Trimming left V 2 bases short and J 6 bases short, with 10 bases between. The CDR3 is 13 residues long. CDR3 loop: CASSITEGKTQYF. As DNA, the CDR3 is TGTGCCAGTAGTATAACGGAGGGAAAGACCCAGTACTTC. The full variable domain, rest sourced from reference TRBV19 and TRBJ2-5, is DGGITQSPKYLFRKEGQNVTLSCEQNLNHDAMYWYRQDPGQGLRLIYYSQIVNDFQKGDIAEGYSVSREKKESFPLTVTSAQKNPTAFYLCASSITEGKTQYFGPGTRLLVL.

The chain joins TRBV7-9 to TRBJ1-1; 7 bases fit TRBD1. Germline CDR1 SEHNR, CDR2 FQNEAQ (reference sequence). After removal of 7 bases from V and 5 bases from J, the junction contained 10 bases not matched to a gene. This CDR3 spans 14 amino acids. Written as DNA, the CDR3 is TGTGCCAGCACCTTTGGACAGGTGGAAACTGAAGCTTTCTTT. Amino acids: CASTFGQVETEAFF.

V usage is TRBV6-1 and J usage is TRBJ2-3; D gene ambiguous. This CDR3 region has 12 residues. Germline CDR1 MNHNS, CDR2 SASEGT. V gave up 0 bases and J gave up 4 bases, with 2 bases separating them. CDR3 amino acids: CASSEASDTQYF. The CDR3 DNA reads TGTGCCAGCAGTGAAGCCTCAGATACGCAGTATTTT.

The V and J genes are TRBV6-6 and TRBJ1-6, with 8 positions matching TRBD1. The CDR3 totals 16 residues. With 6 bases clipped from V and 7 bases from J, the junction kept 11 bases outside the gene matches. From germline, CDR1 is MNHNY and CDR2 SVGAGI (reference sequence). CDR3 DNA sequence: TGTGCCAGCAGGTCGACAGGGGAGGGCTTAAATTCACCCCTCCACTTT. It translates to CASRSTGEGLNSPLHF.